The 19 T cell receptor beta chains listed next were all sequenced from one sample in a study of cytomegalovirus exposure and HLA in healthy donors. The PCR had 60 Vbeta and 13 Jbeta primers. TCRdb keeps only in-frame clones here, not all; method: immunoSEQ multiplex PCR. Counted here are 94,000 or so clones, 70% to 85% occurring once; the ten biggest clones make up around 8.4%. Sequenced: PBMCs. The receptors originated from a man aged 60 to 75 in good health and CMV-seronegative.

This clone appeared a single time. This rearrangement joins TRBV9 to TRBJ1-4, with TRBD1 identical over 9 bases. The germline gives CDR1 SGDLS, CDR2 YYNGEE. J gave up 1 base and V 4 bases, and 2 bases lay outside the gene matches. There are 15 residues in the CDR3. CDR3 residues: CASSRQGVTNEKLFF. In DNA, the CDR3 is TGTGCCAGCAGCCGACAGGGGGTAACTAATGAAAAACTGTTTTTT.

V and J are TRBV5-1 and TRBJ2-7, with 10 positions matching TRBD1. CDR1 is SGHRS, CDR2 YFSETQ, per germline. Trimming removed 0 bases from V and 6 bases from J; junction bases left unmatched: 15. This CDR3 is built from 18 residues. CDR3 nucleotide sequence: TGCGCCAGCAGCTTGGCTGGACCGGGACAGGGGATGTCTCGCGAGCAGTACTTC. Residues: CASSLAGPGQGMSREQYF.

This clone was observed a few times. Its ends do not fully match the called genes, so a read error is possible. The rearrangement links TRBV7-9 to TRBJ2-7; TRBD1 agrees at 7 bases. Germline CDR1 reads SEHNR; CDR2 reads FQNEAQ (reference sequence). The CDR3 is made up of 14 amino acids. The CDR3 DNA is TGTTCCAGCAGCTCGACGACAGGGACGGTGGAACAGTACTTC. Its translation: CSSSSTTGTVEQYF.

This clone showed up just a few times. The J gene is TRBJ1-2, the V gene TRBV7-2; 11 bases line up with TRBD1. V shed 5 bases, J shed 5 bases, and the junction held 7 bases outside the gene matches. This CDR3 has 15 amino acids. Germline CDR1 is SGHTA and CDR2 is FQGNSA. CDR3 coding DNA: TGTGCCAGCAGCCGCGCCGGGGACAGGGGGTATGGCTACACCTTC. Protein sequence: CASSRAGDRGYGYTF.

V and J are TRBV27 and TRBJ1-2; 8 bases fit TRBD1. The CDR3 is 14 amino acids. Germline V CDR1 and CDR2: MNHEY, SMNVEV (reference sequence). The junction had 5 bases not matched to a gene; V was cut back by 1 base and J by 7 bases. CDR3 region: CASSLYRGLGGYTF. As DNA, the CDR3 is TGTGCCAGCAGTTTATACAGGGGGTTGGGTGGCTACACCTTC.

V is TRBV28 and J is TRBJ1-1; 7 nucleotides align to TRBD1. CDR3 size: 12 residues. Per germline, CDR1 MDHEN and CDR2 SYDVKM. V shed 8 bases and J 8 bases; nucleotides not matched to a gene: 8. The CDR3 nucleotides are TGTGCCAGCGGGGTAGGGACAGCCGAAGCTTTCTTT. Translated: CASGVGTAEAFF.

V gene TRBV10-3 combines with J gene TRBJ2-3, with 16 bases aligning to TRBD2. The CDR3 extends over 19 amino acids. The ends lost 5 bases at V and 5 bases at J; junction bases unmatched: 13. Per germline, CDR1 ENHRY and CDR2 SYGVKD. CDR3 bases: TGTGCCATCAGTTCCACCGGGACTAGCGGGGGGGCTGGGGGAGATACGCAGTATTTT. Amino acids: CAISSTGTSGGAGGDTQYF.

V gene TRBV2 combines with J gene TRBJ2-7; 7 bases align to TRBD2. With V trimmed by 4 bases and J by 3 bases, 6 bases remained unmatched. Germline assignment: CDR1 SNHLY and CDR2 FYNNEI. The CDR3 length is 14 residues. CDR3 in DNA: TGTGCCAGCAGTGCCCGGGAGGTGGTCTACGAGCAGTACTTC. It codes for CASSAREVVYEQYF.

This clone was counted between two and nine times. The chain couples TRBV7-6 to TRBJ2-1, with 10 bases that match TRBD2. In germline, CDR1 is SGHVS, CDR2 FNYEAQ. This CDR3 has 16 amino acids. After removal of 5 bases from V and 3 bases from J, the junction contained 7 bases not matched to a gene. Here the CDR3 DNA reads TGTGCCAGCAGCGAGTTACTAGCGGGGAACTACAATGAGCAGTTCTTC. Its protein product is CASSELLAGNYNEQFF.

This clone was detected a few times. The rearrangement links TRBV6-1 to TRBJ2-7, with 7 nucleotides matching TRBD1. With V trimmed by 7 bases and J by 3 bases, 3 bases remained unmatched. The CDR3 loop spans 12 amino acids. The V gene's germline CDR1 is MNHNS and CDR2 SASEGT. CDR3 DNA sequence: TGTGCCAGCAAAGACAGGGACTACGAGCAGTACTTC. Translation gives CASKDRDYEQYF.

CDR3 in DNA: TGTGCCAGCAGTAGACAGGCGGAAAACACCGGGGAGCTGTTTTTT. This sequence encodes CASSRQAENTGELFF. The J gene is TRBJ2-2, the V gene TRBV6-5; TRBD1 is a possible D gene (6 bases). Germline V CDR1 and CDR2: MNHEY, SVGAGI. There are 15 residues in the CDR3. V lost 5 bases to trimming and J lost 2 bases, with 12 bases between them.

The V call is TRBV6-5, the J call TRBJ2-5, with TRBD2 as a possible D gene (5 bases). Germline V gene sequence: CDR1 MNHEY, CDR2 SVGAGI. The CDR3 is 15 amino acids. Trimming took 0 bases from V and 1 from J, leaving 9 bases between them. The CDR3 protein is CASSYSSGAQETQYF. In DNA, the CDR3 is TGTGCCAGCAGTTACTCGAGCGGAGCCCAAGAGACCCAGTACTTC.

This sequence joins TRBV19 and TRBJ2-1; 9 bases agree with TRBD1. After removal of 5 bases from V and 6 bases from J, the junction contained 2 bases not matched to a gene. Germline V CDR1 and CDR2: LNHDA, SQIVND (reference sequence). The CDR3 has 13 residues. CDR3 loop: CASSGGQGNEQFF. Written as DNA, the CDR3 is TGTGCCAGTAGTGGGGGACAGGGCAATGAGCAGTTCTTC.

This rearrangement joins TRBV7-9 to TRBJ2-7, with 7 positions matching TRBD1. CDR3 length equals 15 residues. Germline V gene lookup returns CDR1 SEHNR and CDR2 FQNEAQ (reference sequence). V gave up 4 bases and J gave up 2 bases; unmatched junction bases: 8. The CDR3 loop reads CASSSQRTGPYEQYF. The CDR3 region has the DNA TGTGCCAGCAGCTCTCAAAGGACAGGCCCCTACGAGCAGTACTTC.

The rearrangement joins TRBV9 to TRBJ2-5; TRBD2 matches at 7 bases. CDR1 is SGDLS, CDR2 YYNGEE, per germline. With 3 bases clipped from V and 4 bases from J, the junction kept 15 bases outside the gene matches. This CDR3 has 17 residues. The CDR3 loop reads CASSAPTQRDLLETQYF. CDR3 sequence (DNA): TGTGCCAGCAGCGCCCCGACCCAGCGGGACCTTCTAGAGACCCAGTACTTC.

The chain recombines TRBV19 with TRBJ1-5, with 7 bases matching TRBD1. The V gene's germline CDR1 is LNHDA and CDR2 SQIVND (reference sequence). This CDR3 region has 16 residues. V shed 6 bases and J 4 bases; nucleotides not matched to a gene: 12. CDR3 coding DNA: TGTGCCAGTAGCCGTTGGTGGCAGGGGGATAATCAGCCCCAGCATTTT. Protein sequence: CASSRWWQGDNQPQHF.

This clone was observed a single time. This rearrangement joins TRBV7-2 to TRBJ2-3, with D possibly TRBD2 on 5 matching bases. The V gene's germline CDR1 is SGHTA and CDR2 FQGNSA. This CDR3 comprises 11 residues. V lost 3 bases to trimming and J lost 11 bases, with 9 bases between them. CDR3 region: CASSFGVGQYF. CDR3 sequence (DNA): TGTGCCAGCAGCTTCGGGGTTGGGCAGTATTTT. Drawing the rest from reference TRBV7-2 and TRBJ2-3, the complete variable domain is GAGVSQSPSNKVTEKGKDVELRCDPISGHTALYWYRQSLGQGLEFLIYFQGNSAPDKSGLPSDRFSAERTGGSVSTLTIQRTQQEDSAVYLCASSFGVGQYFGPGTRLTVL.

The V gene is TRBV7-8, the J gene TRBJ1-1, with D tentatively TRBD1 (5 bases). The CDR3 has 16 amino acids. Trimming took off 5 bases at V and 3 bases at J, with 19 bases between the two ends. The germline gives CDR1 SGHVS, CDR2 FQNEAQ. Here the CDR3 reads CASSLRQGASDTEAFF. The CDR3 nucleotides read TGTGCCAGCAGCCTAAGGCAAGGGGCCTCGGACACTGAAGCTTTCTTT. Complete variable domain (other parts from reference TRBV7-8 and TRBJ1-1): GAGVSQSPRYKVAKRGQDVALRCDPISGHVSLFWYQQALGQGPEFLTYFQNEAQLDKSGLPSDRFFAERPEGSVSTLKIQRTQQEDSAVYLCASSLRQGASDTEAFFGQGTRLTVV.

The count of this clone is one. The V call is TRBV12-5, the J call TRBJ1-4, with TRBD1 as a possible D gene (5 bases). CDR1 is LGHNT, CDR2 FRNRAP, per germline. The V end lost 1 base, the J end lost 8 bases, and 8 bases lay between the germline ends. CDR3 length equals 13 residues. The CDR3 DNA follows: TGTGCTAGTGGTTTGGACCCAGGGGAAAAACTGTTTTTT. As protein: CASGLDPGEKLFF.